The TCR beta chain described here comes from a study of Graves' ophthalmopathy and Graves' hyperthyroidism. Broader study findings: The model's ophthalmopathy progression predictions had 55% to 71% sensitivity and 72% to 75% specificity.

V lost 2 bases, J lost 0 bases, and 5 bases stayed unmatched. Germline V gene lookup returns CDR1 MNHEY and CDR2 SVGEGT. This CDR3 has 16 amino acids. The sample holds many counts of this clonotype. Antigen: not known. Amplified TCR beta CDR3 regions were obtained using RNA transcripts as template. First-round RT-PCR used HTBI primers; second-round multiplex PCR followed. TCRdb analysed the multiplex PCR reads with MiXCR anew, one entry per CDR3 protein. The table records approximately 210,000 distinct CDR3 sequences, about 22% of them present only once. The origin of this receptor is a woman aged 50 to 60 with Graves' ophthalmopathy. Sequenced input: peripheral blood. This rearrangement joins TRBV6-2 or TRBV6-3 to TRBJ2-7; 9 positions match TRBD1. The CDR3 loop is CASSYRGTGPSYEQYF. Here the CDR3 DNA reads TGTGCCAGCAGTTACCGAGGGACAGGGCCCTCCTACGAGCAGTACTTC.